This TCR beta chain was documented in a study of cytomegalovirus exposure and HLA in healthy donors. Background on the study: It was reported in a later analysis that the 100 to 150 validation repertoires used the same platform as the roughly 640 first-cohort repertoires. The study, taken as a whole, reports: There were about 160 TCR beta chains listed as cytomegalovirus-associated. Rarity marked most TCR sequences, yet some public TCRs occurred in many donors. A subsequent analysis found that TCR clusters from the first cohort also tended to co-occur in the 90 to 150 validation repertoires, with under 95% of cluster scores above 0.

Assay: immunoSEQ multiplex PCR; the TCRdb copy retains only in-frame clones and omits some. The repertoire holds 120,000 or so clones, with under 90% as singletons. Comments on this clone: Its cognate antigen is unknown.

Per the germline V gene, CDR1 is SGHTA and CDR2 is FQGTGA. V was clipped by 5 bases and J by 2 bases, with 9 bases between them. The CDR3 consists of 13 residues. V and J are TRBV7-3 and TRBJ2-5; D might be TRBD2 (5 bases). The sequence was obtained from a woman aged 25 to 39 in good health and CMV-seronegative. The specimen sequenced was PBMCs. The CDR3 sequence: CASSPGVQETQYF. CDR3 sequence (DNA): TGTGCCAGCAGCCCCGGGGTGCAAGAGACCCAGTACTTC. Based on the CDR3 plus reference TRBV7-3 and TRBJ2-5, the full variable domain is GAGVSQTPSNKVTEKGKYVELRCDPISGHTALYWYRQSLGQGPEFLIYFQGTGAADDSGLPNDRFFAVRPEGSVSTLKIQRTERGDSAVYLCASSPGVQETQYFGPGTRLLVL.